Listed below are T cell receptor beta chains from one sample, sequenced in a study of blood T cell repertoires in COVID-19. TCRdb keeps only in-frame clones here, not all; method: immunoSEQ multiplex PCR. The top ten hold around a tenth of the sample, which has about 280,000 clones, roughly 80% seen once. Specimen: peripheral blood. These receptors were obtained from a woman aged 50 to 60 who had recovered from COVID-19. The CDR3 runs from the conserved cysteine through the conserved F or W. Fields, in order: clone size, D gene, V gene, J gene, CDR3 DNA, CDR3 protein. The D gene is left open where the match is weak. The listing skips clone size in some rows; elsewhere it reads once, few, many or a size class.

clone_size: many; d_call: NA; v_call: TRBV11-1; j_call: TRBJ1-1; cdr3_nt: TGTGCCAGCAGCTCCGAGGGGAACACTGAAGCTTTCTTT; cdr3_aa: CASSSEGNTEAFF
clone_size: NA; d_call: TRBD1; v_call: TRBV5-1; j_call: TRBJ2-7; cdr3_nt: TGCGCCAGCAGTTCTGGACAGGAACCCTACGAGCAGTACTTC; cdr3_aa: CASSSGQEPYEQYF
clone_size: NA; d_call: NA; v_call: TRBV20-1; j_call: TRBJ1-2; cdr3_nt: TGCAGTGCCCAGGCGTATGGCTACACCTTC; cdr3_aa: CSAQAYGYTF
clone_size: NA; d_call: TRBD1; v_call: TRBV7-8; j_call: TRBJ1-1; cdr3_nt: TGTGCCAGCAGCTCCCGACAGGGGAGGAACACTGAAGCTTTCTTT; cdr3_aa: CASSSRQGRNTEAFF
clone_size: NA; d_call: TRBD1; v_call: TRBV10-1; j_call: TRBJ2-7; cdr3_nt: TGCGCCAGCAGTGAGCCCAACAGGGGTGGGAGCTCCTACGAGCAGTACTTC; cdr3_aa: CASSEPNRGGSSYEQYF
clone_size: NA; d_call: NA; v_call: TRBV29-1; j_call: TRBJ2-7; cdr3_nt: TGCAGCGTTGGTTTGGCCGATCCCTACGAGCAGTACTTC; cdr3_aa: CSVGLADPYEQYF
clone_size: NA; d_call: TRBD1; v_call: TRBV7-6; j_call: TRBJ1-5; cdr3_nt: TGTGCCAGCAGCTTCTACAGGGGTCCCAATCAGCCCCAGCATTTT; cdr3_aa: CASSFYRGPNQPQHF
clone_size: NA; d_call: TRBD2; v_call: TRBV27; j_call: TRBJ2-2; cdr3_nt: TGTGCCAGCAGTTTAATGACTAGCGGGAGTAAGAGGGGCGGGGAGCTGTTTTTT; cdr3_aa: CASSLMTSGSKRGGELFF
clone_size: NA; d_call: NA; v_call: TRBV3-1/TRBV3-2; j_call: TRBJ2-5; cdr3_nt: TGTGCCAGCAGGTACTCGATGTCCCAGTACTTC; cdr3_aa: CASRYSMSQYF
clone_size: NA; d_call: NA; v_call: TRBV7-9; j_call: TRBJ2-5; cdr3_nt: TGTGCCAGCAGCTTAGGGGAGGTGTTCCGTCGGGAGACCCAGTACTTC; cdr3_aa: CASSLGEVFRRETQYF
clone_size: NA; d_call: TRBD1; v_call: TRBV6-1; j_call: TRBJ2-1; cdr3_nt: TGTGCCAGCAGTGGGTTTAGACAGGGGGGGTACTACAATGAGCAGTTCTTC; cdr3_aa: CASSGFRQGGYYNEQFF
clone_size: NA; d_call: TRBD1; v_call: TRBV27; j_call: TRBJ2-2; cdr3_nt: TGTGCCAGCAGACTCAGACAGGGGAGCACCGGGGAGCTGTTTTTT; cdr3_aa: CASRLRQGSTGELFF
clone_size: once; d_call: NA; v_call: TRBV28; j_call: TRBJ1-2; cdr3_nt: TGTGCCAGCAGTATCCCCTTAGGACACTCAACTAACTATGGCTACACCTTC; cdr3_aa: CASSIPLGHSTNYGYTF
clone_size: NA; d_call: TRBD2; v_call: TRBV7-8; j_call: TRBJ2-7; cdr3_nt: TGTGCCAGCAGCCCCCGGTTAGCGGGATACGAGCAGTACTTC; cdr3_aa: CASSPRLAGYEQYF
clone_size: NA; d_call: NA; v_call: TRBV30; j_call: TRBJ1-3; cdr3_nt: TGTGCCTGGAGTGGAGAGTCTGGAAACACCATATATTTT; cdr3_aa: CAWSGESGNTIYF
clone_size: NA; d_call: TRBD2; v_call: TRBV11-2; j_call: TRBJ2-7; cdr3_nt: TGTGCCAGCAGCTTCGGACTAGCGGTAGGGGTTGACTACGAGCAGTACTTC; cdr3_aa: CASSFGLAVGVDYEQYF
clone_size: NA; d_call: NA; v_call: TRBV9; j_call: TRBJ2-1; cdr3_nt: TGTGCCAGCGCGAGGGCCGGGTCGATCGATGAGCAGTTCTTC; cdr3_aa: CASARAGSIDEQFF
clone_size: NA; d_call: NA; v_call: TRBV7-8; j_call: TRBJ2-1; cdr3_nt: TGTGCCAGCAGCTTAGACTATAACAACAATGAGCAGTTCTTC; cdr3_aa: CASSLDYNNNEQFF
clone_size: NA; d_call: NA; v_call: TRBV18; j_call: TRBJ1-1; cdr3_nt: TGTGCCAGCTCAACAACAGAGAACACTGAAGCTTTCTTT; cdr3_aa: CASSTTENTEAFF
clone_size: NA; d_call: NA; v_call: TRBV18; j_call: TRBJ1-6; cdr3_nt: TGTGCCAGCTCACCACGACAGGTTGGGACAAGCGAGAATTCACCCCTCCACTTT; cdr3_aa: CASSPRQVGTSENSPLHF
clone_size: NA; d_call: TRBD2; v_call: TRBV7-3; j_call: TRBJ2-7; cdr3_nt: TGTGCCAGCACCAGAAAAGGGGGACTAGCGGCCACCTACGAGCAGTACTTC; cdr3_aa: CASTRKGGLAATYEQYF
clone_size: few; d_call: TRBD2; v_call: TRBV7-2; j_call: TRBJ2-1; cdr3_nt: TGTGCCAGCAGCTTAGCCCGGACTAGCGGGAGGGGTGAGCAGTTCTTC; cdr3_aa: CASSLARTSGRGEQFF
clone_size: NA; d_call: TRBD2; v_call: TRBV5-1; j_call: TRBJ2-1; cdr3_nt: TGCGCCAGCAGCTTGCAAGCGGGAGTTCGCAATGAGCAGTTCTTC; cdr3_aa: CASSLQAGVRNEQFF
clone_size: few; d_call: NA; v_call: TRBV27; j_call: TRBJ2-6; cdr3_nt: TGTGCCAGCAGTTACCTAGCTAGTGGGGCCAACGTCCTGACTTTC; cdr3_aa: CASSYLASGANVLTF
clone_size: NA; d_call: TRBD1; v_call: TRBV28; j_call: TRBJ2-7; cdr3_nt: TGTGCCAGCAGTTCTGGGGACAGGATCTCCTACGAGCAGTACTTC; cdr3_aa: CASSSGDRISYEQYF
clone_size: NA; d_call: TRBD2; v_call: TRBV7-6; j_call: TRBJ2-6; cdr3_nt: TGTGCCAGCAGCTTAGGGGGAGGGCCGAGGGCCAACGTCCTGACTTTC; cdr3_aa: CASSLGGGPRANVLTF
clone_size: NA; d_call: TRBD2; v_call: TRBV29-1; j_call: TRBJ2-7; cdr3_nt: TGCAGCGGGGGGACTAGCGGGAACGAGCAGTACTTC; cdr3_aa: CSGGTSGNEQYF
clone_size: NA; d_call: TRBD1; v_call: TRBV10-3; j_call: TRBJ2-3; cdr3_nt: TGTGCCATCAGTGACCCTACTACTGGACAGGGGGCTTCAGATACGCAGTATTTT; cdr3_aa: CAISDPTTGQGASDTQYF
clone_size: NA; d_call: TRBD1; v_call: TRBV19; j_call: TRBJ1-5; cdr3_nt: TGTGCCAGTAGTGCACGGACAGGGAATAGGCAGCCCCAGCATTTT; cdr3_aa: CASSARTGNRQPQHF
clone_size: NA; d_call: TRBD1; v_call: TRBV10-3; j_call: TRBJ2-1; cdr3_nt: TGTGCCATCAAACCCGGGACAGGGGTCGACAATGAGCAGTTCTTC; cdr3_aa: CAIKPGTGVDNEQFF
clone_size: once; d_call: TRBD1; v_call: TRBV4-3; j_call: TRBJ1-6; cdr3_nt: TGCGCCAGCAGCCGGTACCCGACAGGGGATAATTCACCCCTCCACTTT; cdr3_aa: CASSRYPTGDNSPLHF
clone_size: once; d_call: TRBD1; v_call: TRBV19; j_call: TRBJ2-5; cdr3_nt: TGTGCCAGTAGATCCGGGACAGGGCTCCAAGAGACCCAGTACTTC; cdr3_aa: CASRSGTGLQETQYF
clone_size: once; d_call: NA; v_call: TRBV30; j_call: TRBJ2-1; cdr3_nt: TGTGCCTGGAGTGGAGACAGGTCCTCCTACAATGAGCAGTTCTTC; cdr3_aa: CAWSGDRSSYNEQFF
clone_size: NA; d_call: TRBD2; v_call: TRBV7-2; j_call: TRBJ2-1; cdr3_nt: TGTGCCAGCAGCTCTTCTACTAGCGGGACCTACAATGAGCAGTTCTTC; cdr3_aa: CASSSSTSGTYNEQFF
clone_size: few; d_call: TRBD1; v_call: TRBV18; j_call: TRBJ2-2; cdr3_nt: TGTGCCAGCTCACCCCGGACAGGGGGGGCCGGGGAGCTGTTTTTT; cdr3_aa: CASSPRTGGAGELFF
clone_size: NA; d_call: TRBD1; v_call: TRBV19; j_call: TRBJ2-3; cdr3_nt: TGTGCCAGTAGTTCCCTCCGGGACAGGGGGCGAGATACGCAGTATTTT; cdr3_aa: CASSSLRDRGRDTQYF
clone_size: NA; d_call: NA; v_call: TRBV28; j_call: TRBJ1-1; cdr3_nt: TGTGCCAGCCGGAGGGGCTGGACCACTGAAGCTTTCTTT; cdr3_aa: CASRRGWTTEAFF
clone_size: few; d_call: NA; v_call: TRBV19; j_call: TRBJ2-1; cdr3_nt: TGTGCCAGTAGTAGGTGGGGGCACGGGAATGAGCAGTTCTTC; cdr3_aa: CASSRWGHGNEQFF
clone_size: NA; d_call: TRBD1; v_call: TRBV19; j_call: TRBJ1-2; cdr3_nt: TGTGCCAGTAAGAACGACAGGGTCGACTATGGCTACACCTTC; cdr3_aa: CASKNDRVDYGYTF
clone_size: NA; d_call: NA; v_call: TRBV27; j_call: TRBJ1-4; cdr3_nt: TGTGCCAGCACCGTCAATCGCGGAAAAAAACTGTTTTTT; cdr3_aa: CASTVNRGKKLFF
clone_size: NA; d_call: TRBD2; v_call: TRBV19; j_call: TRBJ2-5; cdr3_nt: TGTGCCAGTACTACCGTAGCGGGGGCCCAAGAGACCCAGTACTTC; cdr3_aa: CASTTVAGAQETQYF
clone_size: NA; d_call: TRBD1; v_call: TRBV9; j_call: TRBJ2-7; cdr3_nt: TGTGCCAGCAGCCTAGGAGGAGGGACAGGGTTCTACGAGCAGTACTTC; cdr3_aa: CASSLGGGTGFYEQYF
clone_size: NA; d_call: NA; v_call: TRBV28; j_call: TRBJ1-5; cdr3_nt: TGTGCCAGCAGTCCCGCGGGGTATCAGCCCCAGCATTTT; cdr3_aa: CASSPAGYQPQHF
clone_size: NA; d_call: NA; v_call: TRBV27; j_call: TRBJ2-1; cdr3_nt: TGTGCCAGCAGTTTATCTGGTTTACAACGGTTCTTC; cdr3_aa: CASSLSGLQRFF
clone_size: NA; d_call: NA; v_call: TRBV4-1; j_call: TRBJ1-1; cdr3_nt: TGCGCCAGCAGCCAAGGACCCCCCCGCGGTCTGAACACTGAAGCTTTCTTT; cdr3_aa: CASSQGPPRGLNTEAFF
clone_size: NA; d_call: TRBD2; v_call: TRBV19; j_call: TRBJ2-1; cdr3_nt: TGTGCCAGTAGTATTGGGACTAGAAGAAATGAGCAGTTCTTC; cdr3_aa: CASSIGTRRNEQFF
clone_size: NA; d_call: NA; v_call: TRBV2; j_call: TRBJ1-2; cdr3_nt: TGTGCCAGCAATATACAGGGACACTATGGCTACACCTTC; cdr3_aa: CASNIQGHYGYTF
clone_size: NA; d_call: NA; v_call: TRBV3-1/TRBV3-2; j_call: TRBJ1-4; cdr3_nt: TGTGCCAGCAGCCAAGCCGGGGGGGAATTTAATGAAAAACTGTTTTTT; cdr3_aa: CASSQAGGEFNEKLFF